This TCR beta chain is from a study of T cells in Graves' hyperthyroidism and ophthalmopathy. Researchers amplified the TCR beta CDR3 regions from RNA transcripts. Carried out on the TCR CDR3, a first-round RT-PCR used the HTBI primer set. TCRdb called the multiplex PCR reads again in MiXCR, with one record for every CDR3 protein. Of more than 300,000 distinct CDR3 sequences listed, approximately 17% are singletons. This clonotype was observed at least ten times. Patients aged 18 to 65 had newly diagnosed hyperthyroidism of under 2 months' duration. Orbital computed tomography, thyroid ultrasound, serum thyroxine and TRAb, and clinical symptoms together informed the diagnoses. Blood was obtained at the first hyperthyroidism diagnosis, which preceded any ophthalmopathy symptoms. The specimen was blood. The TCR originated in a woman younger than 45 with Graves' hyperthyroidism that later progressed to Graves' ophthalmopathy.

CDR3 in amino acids: CASSLPGGHEAFF. CDR3 nucleotide sequence: TGTGCCAGCAGCTTGCCAGGGGGGCATGAAGCTTTCTTT. The chain couples TRBV5-6 to TRBJ1-1; TRBD1 matches 7 bases. The CDR3 runs to 13 residues. The trim removed 1 base at V and 7 bases at J, leaving 4 bases unmatched. From germline, CDR1 is SGHDT and CDR2 YYEEEE.